Each of the 18 T cell receptor beta chains below was sequenced from the same sample in a study of T cells after somatic rescue of genetic block. TCRdb's copy holds only in-frame clones and misses some; the assay was immunoSEQ multiplex PCR. Here the sample spans roughly 14,000 clones, 72% being singletons. Source material: peripheral blood mononuclear cells (PBMCs). The receptors were sampled from a boy under 18.

V usage is TRBV27 and J usage is TRBJ1-1; 9 nucleotides agree with TRBD1. V lost 5 bases and J lost 0; bases outside the gene matches: 7. The CDR3 loop spans 16 amino acids. The germline CDR1 and CDR2 sequences are MNHEY and SMNVEV (reference sequence). The CDR3 region has the DNA TGTGCCAGCAGTAACAGGGGGCCTCACATGAACACTGAAGCTTTCTTT. Translated: CASSNRGPHMNTEAFF.

This clone has just a few counts. This chain connects TRBV25-1 to TRBJ2-7, with D possibly TRBD1 on 6 matching bases. Trimming pared 4 bases from V and 3 bases from J, leaving 7 bases between. The CDR3 spans 12 residues. CDR1 and CDR2 (germline): MGHDK, SYGVNS. The CDR3 here is CASSGQVYEQYF. CDR3 DNA: TGTGCCAGCAGTGGACAGGTCTACGAGCAGTACTTC.

This clone was counted a single time. The chain carries TRBV18 and TRBJ2-7; TRBD1 might be the D (6 bases). The germline gives CDR1 KGHSH, CDR2 LQKENI. Trimming pared 3 bases from V and 7 bases from J, leaving 13 bases between. The CDR3 loop spans 13 amino acids. This CDR3 reads CASSPTTGGEQYF. In DNA form, the CDR3 reads TGTGCCAGCTCACCGACGACAGGCGGGGAGCAGTACTTC.

This clone has just a few counts. The V call is TRBV7-8, the J call TRBJ2-5, with unresolved D. V dropped 1 base and J dropped 1 base, with 10 bases sitting between them. Germline CDR1 and CDR2: SGHVS and FQNEAQ. The CDR3 consists of 15 residues. The CDR3, as DNA: TGTGCCAGCAGCTTAGGAAGCCTTTCCCAAGAGACCCAGTACTTC. Residues: CASSLGSLSQETQYF.

The rearrangement uses TRBV11-3 and TRBJ2-3, with 8 bases aligning to TRBD1. Germline CDR1 and CDR2: SGHNT and YENEEA. V shed 4 bases, J shed 2 bases, and the junction held 8 bases outside the gene matches. The length of the CDR3 is 16 residues. Here the CDR3 reads CASSSGQGRVTDTQYF. CDR3 in DNA: TGTGCCAGCAGCTCCGGACAGGGCAGGGTCACAGATACGCAGTATTTT.

The chain couples TRBV9 to TRBJ2-7; D might be TRBD1 or TRBD2, each matching 5 bases. Germline loops: CDR1 SGDLS, CDR2 YYNGEE. The CDR3 contains 16 residues. V dropped 1 base and J dropped 3 bases, with 17 bases sitting between them. The CDR3 is CASSVFNRDPHYEQYF. In DNA form, the CDR3 reads TGTGCCAGCAGCGTATTTAACCGGGACCCACACTACGAGCAGTACTTC.

The V call is TRBV11-2, the J call TRBJ2-1, with a possible D match to TRBD2 (5 bases). The germline V gene encodes CDR1 SGHAT and CDR2 FQNNGV. Between the trimmed V and J ends, which lost 0 bases and 8 bases, there was a span of 14 bases. This CDR3 has 15 amino acids. CDR3 protein: CASSLDLPSLHEQFF. CDR3 DNA sequence: TGTGCCAGCAGCTTAGATCTCCCTAGCCTACATGAGCAGTTCTTC.

Judged by abundance, this clone is medium-sized. J is TRBJ2-1 and V is TRBV28; no reliable D call. The germline CDR1 and CDR2 sequences are MDHEN and SYDVKM. CDR3 length: 11 residues. V lost 5 bases and J lost 6, with 5 bases in between. CDR3 bases: TGTGCCAGCAGTACGACCAATGAGCAGTTCTTC. As protein: CASSTTNEQFF.

This chain uses TRBV6-1 with TRBJ1-4; D unclear. The length of the CDR3 is 14 residues. Germline-derived CDR1 and CDR2 are MNHNS and SASEGT. The V and J ends lost 7 bases and 8 bases respectively, with 17 bases between them. CDR3 in amino acids: CASKFGVGEEKLFF. CDR3 coding DNA: TGTGCCAGCAAATTCGGGGTTGGGGAGGAAAAACTGTTTTTT.

This clone was detected only a few times. The rearrangement uses TRBV7-8 and TRBJ1-5; D call uncertain. This CDR3 contains 16 residues. Germline V gives CDR1 SGHVS, CDR2 FQNEAQ. The germline V and J ends were trimmed by 4 bases and 4 bases, with 17 bases remaining between them. CDR3 in DNA: TGTGCCAGCAGCTATTGGCTACCAGGAATGAATCAGCCCCAGCATTTT. This gives the protein CASSYWLPGMNQPQHF. The full variable domain, completed using reference TRBV7-8 and TRBJ1-5, is GAGVSQSPRYKVAKRGQDVALRCDPISGHVSLFWYQQALGQGPEFLTYFQNEAQLDKSGLPSDRFFAERPEGSVSTLKIQRTQQEDSAVYLCASSYWLPGMNQPQHFGDGTRLSIL.

The chain couples TRBV10-3 to TRBJ2-3, with 8 positions matching TRBD1. This CDR3 is built from 18 residues. Germline trimming cut 0 bases from V and 3 bases from J; bases unmatched to any gene: 11. CDR1 is ENHRY, CDR2 SYGVKD, per germline. CDR3 DNA: TGTGCCATCAGTGAGTCGATAGGGGCAGGGGGCAGGACAGATACGCAGTATTTT. It codes for CAISESIGAGGRTDTQYF.

The chain carries TRBV6-5 and TRBJ2-1; D is perhaps TRBD1 (5 bases). The V gene lost 2 bases and the J gene lost 10 bases, with 12 bases spanning the gap. Per the germline V gene, CDR1 is MNHEY and CDR2 is SVGAGI. The CDR3 has 13 amino acids. The CDR3 loop reads CASSYELQGEQFF. The DNA of the CDR3 is TGTGCCAGCAGTTACGAATTGCAGGGAGAGCAGTTCTTC.

V is TRBV6-5 and J is TRBJ2-3; TRBD2 is a possible D gene (6 bases). Germline CDR1 is MNHEY and CDR2 is SVGAGI. There are 15 residues in the CDR3. Trimming left V 2 bases short and J 2 bases short, with 11 bases between. The CDR3 protein is CASSYGRELTDTQYF. CDR3 in DNA: TGTGCCAGCAGTTACGGGCGGGAACTCACAGATACGCAGTATTTT.

The V call is TRBV2, the J call TRBJ2-3; no clear D. The V end was cut by 4 bases, the J end by 0 bases, with 11 bases between. CDR1 is SNHLY and CDR2 is FYNNEI in the germline V gene. The CDR3 totals 15 residues. The CDR3 bases are TGTGCCAGCAGTGGGGGTCTAGTTAGCACAGATACGCAGTATTTT. Its protein product is CASSGGLVSTDTQYF.

This clone was counted a few times. V and J are TRBV28 and TRBJ1-4; 9 nucleotides line up with TRBD1. V trimming: 9 bases; J trimming: 10 bases; junction bases outside the gene matches: 12. The CDR3 is made up of 14 amino acids. Germline V gene data show CDR1 as MDHEN and CDR2 as SYDVKM. Written as DNA, the CDR3 is TGTGCCAGTTTACCGGGACAGGGATTTCGAAAACTGTTTTTT. It specifies CASLPGQGFRKLFF.

This clone was counted only a few times. The CDR3 DNA sequence: TGTGCCAGCAGTGAACCCTTCCCGGGACAGGGATCGGGTTACACTGAAGCTTTCTTT. Residues: CASSEPFPGQGSGYTEAFF. The rearrangement links TRBV6-1 to TRBJ1-1, with TRBD1 identical over 9 bases. Germline CDR1 and CDR2: MNHNS and SASEGT. The V gene end was trimmed by 2 bases and the J gene end by 3 bases; junction bases not matched to a gene: 16. The CDR3 has 19 residues.

The chain recombines TRBV5-6 with TRBJ2-1; a weak D match, TRBD2 (5 bases). The germline CDR1 and CDR2 sequences are SGHDT and YYEEEE. The CDR3 extends over 14 amino acids. Trimming left V 0 bases short and J 3 bases short, with 7 bases between. As DNA, the CDR3 is TGTGCCAGCAGCTTGGCTAGCAGCTACAATGAGCAGTTCTTC. Its protein is CASSLASSYNEQFF. The full variable domain, with the rest looked up from reference TRBV5-6 and TRBJ2-1, is DAGVTQSPTHLIKTRGQQVTLRCSPKSGHDTVSWYQQALGQGPQFIFQYYEEEERQRGNFPDRFSGHQFPNYSSELNVNALLLGDSALYLCASSLASSYNEQFFGPGTRLTVL.

The genes are TRBV11-2 and TRBJ1-2; D is uncertain. Germline loops: CDR1 SGHAT, CDR2 FQNNGV. The CDR3 consists of 14 residues. V lost 1 base to trimming and J lost 2 bases, with 8 bases between them. The CDR3 sequence is CASSLAGMNYGYTF. CDR3 in DNA: TGTGCCAGCAGCTTAGCGGGAATGAACTATGGCTACACCTTC.